This TCR beta chain was captured by sequencing in a study of cytomegalovirus exposure and HLA in healthy donors. This PCR relied on a set of 60 Vbeta primers and 13 Jbeta primers. Sequenced by immunoSEQ multiplex PCR; TCRdb stores in-frame clones only, minus some. Altogether over 150,000 clones are present, approximately 85% being singletons, with the ten largest covering about 10%. This TCR was recovered from a middle-aged man in good health and CMV-seropositive. The specimen was PBMCs.

The CDR3 DNA is TGTGCCAGCTTAAACGGTGGGGCCCTGAGATCTGGAAACACCATATATTTT. This sequence encodes CASLNGGALRSGNTIYF. The chain recombines TRBV28 with TRBJ1-3; D perhaps matches TRBD1 (5 bases). V lost 8 bases and J lost 1, with 21 bases in between. Germline V gene data show CDR1 as MDHEN and CDR2 as SYDVKM. CDR3 length: 17 amino acids.